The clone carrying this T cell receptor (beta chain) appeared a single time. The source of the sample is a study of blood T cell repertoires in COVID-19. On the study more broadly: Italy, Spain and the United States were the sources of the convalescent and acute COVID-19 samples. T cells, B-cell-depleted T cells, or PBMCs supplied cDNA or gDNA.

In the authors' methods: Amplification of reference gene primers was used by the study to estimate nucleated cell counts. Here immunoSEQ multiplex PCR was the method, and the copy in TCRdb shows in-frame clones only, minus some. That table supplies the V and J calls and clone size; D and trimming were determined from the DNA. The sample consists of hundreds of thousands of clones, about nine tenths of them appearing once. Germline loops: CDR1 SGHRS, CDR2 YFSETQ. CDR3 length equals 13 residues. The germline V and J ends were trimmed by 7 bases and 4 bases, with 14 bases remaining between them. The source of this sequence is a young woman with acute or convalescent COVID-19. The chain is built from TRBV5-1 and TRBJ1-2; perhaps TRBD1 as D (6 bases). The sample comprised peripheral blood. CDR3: CASRPGQIYGYTF. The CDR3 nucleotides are TGCGCCAGCCGCCCGGGACAAATCTATGGCTACACCTTC.